The source of this T cell receptor (beta chain) is a study of response to subunit inactivated influenza vaccine. TCRdb re-called the RT-PCR reads with MiXCR, one entry per CDR3 protein. The sample records just under 550,000 distinct CDR3 sequences, approximately 20% being singletons. Germline loops: CDR1 SGHAT, CDR2 FQNNGV. V was shortened by 5 bases and J by 6 bases, with 14 bases between the two germline ends. The CDR3 sequence is 13 residues long. These same data were also listed under a study on T cells expressing NK-cell markers. That paper adds: With UMIs, 5'RACE template switching was used to make TCR beta cDNA. It was sorted CD3+CD56+NKG2C+, CD3+CD56+NKG2C- and CD3+CD56-NKG2C+ T cells that supplied the TCR beta repertoires. CD8+ T cells in roughly six donors included dominant NKG2C+ clonotypes at 1.0-7.0%. The HCMV specificity of the expanded NKG2C+ T cell clones stayed unresolved.

The V and J genes are TRBV11-2 and TRBJ2-7; possibly TRBD1 for D (5 bases). The TCR sequence derives from a man over 45 who received an inactivated influenza vaccine. Sequenced material: CD4+ T cells sorted from PBMCs, taken roughly 12 days after vaccination. The CDR3 protein is CASSVQGSSEQYF. DNA for the CDR3: TGTGCCAGCAGCGTTCAGGGCAGCAGCGAGCAGTACTTC.